These T cell receptor beta chains were read from a single sample in a study of blood T cell repertoires in COVID-19. Only in-frame clones appear in the TCRdb table, and some are missing; sequencing was by immunoSEQ multiplex PCR. The table lists 150,000 to 200,000 clones, roughly 90% of them singletons. Specimen: peripheral blood. The origin of the receptors is a man aged 45-65 years with acute or convalescent COVID-19. CDR3s leave out the opening cysteine and the closing phenylalanine or tryptophan. A D gene is named only where the DNA matches it firmly.

D | V | CDR3
NA | TRBV30 | AWSGGVGNTEAF
NA | TRBV10-2 | ASSDPLSPQH
NA | TRBV6-6 | ASTIQGSGNTIY
NA | TRBV7-2 | ASSLVAGGSNYGYT
NA | TRBV12-3/TRBV12-4 | ASSLALSYGYT
NA | TRBV27 | ASSLYREREKLF
NA | TRBV4-1 | ASSQEPTGDPYEQY
TRBD1 | TRBV15 | ATSTHTLGQGFGWVYGYT
NA | TRBV25-1 | ASSDRDTKEQY
NA | TRBV7-2 | ASSPGNIQY
TRBD2 | TRBV7-2 | ASSLLAGGSYEQY
NA | TRBV9 | ASSIFWEADTGELF
NA | TRBV5-3 | ARALGLTGRRSYNEQF
NA | TRBV7-9 | ASSPRDSSYNEQF
NA | TRBV18 | ASSPLSDSIDGYT
TRBD1 | TRBV27 | ASSPGTGGHEQY
NA | TRBV6-6 | ASSYKGFPGELF